There are a few counts of the clone carrying this T cell receptor (beta chain). These data come from a study of beta chain features in type 1 diabetes. This CDR3 has 14 residues. V lost 8 bases to trimming and J lost 2 bases, with 19 bases between them. Germline V gene sequence: CDR1 GTSNPN, CDR2 SVGIG (reference sequence). Sequencing targeted expressed TCRB transcripts, as all isolated RNA had been reverse transcribed. The repertoire was sequenced with immunoSEQ multiplex PCR; TCRdb's copy has only in-frame clones and lacks some. The sample contains roughly 230,000 clones, around 9.6% of which appear only once.

This clonotype was obtained from a woman under 30 in good health. The sequencing input was naive CD4+ T cells from blood. The chain uses TRBV30 and TRBJ2-7; possible D gene TRBD2, 6 bases. DNA of the CDR3: TGTGCCCGGGACTCGAGACACGACCCCTACGAGCAGTACTTC. The encoded protein is CARDSRHDPYEQYF.